The 17 T cell receptor beta chains given below trace back to one sample, sequenced in a study of CD8 T cells in ankylosing spondylitis. Each CDR3 protein is one row after TCRdb ran MiXCR on the 5' RACE reads. The sample holds some 350,000 distinct CDR3 sequences; about 15% are singletons and the top ten take 0.9% to 1.2%. Sample: blood, either unsorted or a sorted T cell fraction (not recorded which). The receptors originated from a male donor with ankylosing spondylitis or in good health (not recorded which).

The rearrangement links TRBV12-3 or TRBV12-4 to TRBJ2-3; 7 bases are a match to TRBD1. There are 15 residues in the CDR3. V lost 3 bases to trimming and J lost 1 base; unmatched junction nucleotides: 4. DNA of the CDR3: TGTGCCAGCAGTTTGGAAACAGGGGGCACAGATACGCAGTATTTT. Translation: CASSLETGGTDTQYF.

The chain recombines TRBV5-1 with TRBJ2-7, with D unclear. Germline CDR1 SGHRS, CDR2 YFSETQ. Trimming cost V 1 base and J 7 bases, with 12 bases left between them. The CDR3 has 13 residues. CDR3 DNA: TGCGCCAGCAGCTTGTCGGACGGTGTGGAGCAGTACTTC. It translates to CASSLSDGVEQYF.

This clonotype was seen only a few times. V usage is TRBV19 and J usage is TRBJ1-1; the D gene is possibly TRBD1 (5 bases). V gave up 1 base and J gave up 0 bases, with 6 bases separating them. Germline loops: CDR1 LNHDA, CDR2 SQIVND (reference sequence). The CDR3 totals 14 residues. CDR3 sequence reads: CASSIAGMNTEAFF. CDR3 DNA sequence: TGTGCCAGTAGTATAGCAGGGATGAACACTGAAGCTTTCTTT.

This clonotype was counted between two and nine times. The V gene is TRBV27, the J gene TRBJ2-2; D call uncertain. The CDR3 is 15 amino acids. The germline V and J ends were trimmed by 2 bases and 6 bases, with 13 bases remaining between them. CDR1 is MNHEY, CDR2 SMNVEV, per germline (reference sequence). The DNA of the CDR3 is TGTGCCAGCAGTTTAAATCCCCTGGTTTCCGGGGAGCTGTTTTTT. Protein product: CASSLNPLVSGELFF.

The chain recombines TRBV29-1 with TRBJ2-5; tentative D call: TRBD2 (5 bases). Trimming took off 3 bases at V and 1 base at J, with 12 bases between the two ends. Germline loops: CDR1 SQVTM, CDR2 ANQGSEA. This CDR3 region has 14 residues. The CDR3 loop reads CSVDFGRGQETQYF. The CDR3 bases are TGCAGCGTTGATTTCGGACGGGGCCAAGAGACCCAGTACTTC.

The CDR3 spells CASSPMETQYF. The CDR3, as DNA: TGTGCCAGCAGTCCTATGGAGACCCAGTACTTC. V gene TRBV12-3 or TRBV12-4 combines with J gene TRBJ2-5, with D unresolved. V lost 5 bases and J 5 bases, leaving 6 bases between the germline ends. The CDR3 is made up of 11 amino acids.

This chain uses TRBV7-9 with TRBJ1-3; no reliable D call. Germline lookup yields CDR1 SEHNR and CDR2 FQNEAQ (reference sequence). The CDR3 totals 14 residues. The V gene lost 2 bases and the J gene lost 2 bases, with 7 bases spanning the gap. CDR3 protein: CASSLSTAGNTIYF. CDR3 bases: TGTGCCAGCAGCTTAAGCACAGCTGGAAACACCATATATTTT.

Only a few counts were recorded for this clonotype. The rearrangement uses TRBV4-1 and TRBJ2-7; 11 nucleotides line up with TRBD1. V was pared by 3 bases and J by 6 bases, with 7 bases of the junction left unmatched. CDR1 is MGHRA and CDR2 is YSYEKL in the germline V gene. This CDR3 spans 15 amino acids. Here the CDR3 reads CASSHPGQGVTEQYF. The CDR3 nucleotides are TGCGCCAGCAGCCACCCGGGACAGGGGGTCACCGAGCAGTACTTC.

At least ten counts were recorded for this clonotype. V gene TRBV9 combines with J gene TRBJ2-3; either TRBD1 or TRBD2 may fit D (5 bases each). The CDR3 has 19 residues. Germline V gene data show CDR1 as SGDLS and CDR2 as YYNGEE. With 4 bases removed from V and 2 bases from J, the gap between germline ends came to 26 bases. CDR3 in amino acids: CASSPTRGFPSGHTDTQYF. Written as DNA, the CDR3 is TGTGCCAGCAGCCCGACCCGGGGCTTCCCTTCGGGCCACACAGATACGCAGTATTTT.

The chain employs TRBV10-3 and TRBJ2-1; 8 nucleotides align to TRBD2. V shed 2 bases, J shed 8 bases, and the junction held 8 bases outside the gene matches. This CDR3 comprises 15 residues. Per the germline V gene, CDR1 is ENHRY and CDR2 is SYGVKD. The DNA for the CDR3 is TGTGCCATCAGTGAGGTGGGGACTAGTTTGTATGAGCAGTTCTTC. Protein product: CAISEVGTSLYEQFF.

The chain has TRBV29-1 and TRBJ2-3, with TRBD1 identical over 8 bases. Germline V lookup: CDR1 SQVTM, CDR2 ANQGSEA. The CDR3 spans 13 residues. The CDR3 sequence is CSTGQAPTDTQYF. In DNA, the CDR3 is TGCAGTACGGGACAGGCACCCACAGATACGCAGTATTTT.

This clonotype was seen a handful of times. The chain combines TRBV20-1 with TRBJ1-3, with TRBD1 matching over 8 bases. There are 14 residues in the CDR3. From germline, CDR1 is DFQATT and CDR2 SNEGSKA (reference sequence). Trimming removed 6 bases from V and 5 bases from J; junction bases left unmatched: 9. DNA for the CDR3: TGCAGTGCCGCTATGGACAGGGCCCGAAACACCATATATTTT. Amino acids: CSAAMDRARNTIYF.

Many counts were recorded for this clonotype. This chain uses TRBV7-9 with TRBJ1-2, with 8 nucleotides matching TRBD1. Looked up from germline, CDR1 is SEHNR and CDR2 is FQNEAQ (reference sequence). This CDR3 spans 12 amino acids. Germline trimming cut 1 base from V and 8 bases from J; bases unmatched to any gene: 0. The CDR3 DNA sequence: TGTGCCAGCAGCTTAGGGACAGGGGGCTACACCTTC. Encoded protein: CASSLGTGGYTF.

This rearrangement joins TRBV5-1 to TRBJ1-6, with D possibly TRBD1 on 6 matching bases. Germline assignment: CDR1 SGHRS and CDR2 YFSETQ. The V gene lost 4 bases and the J gene lost 10 bases, with 18 bases spanning the gap. This CDR3 spans 15 amino acids. CDR3 DNA: TGCGCCAGCAGCGGCGGGACACCACGGGACTCACCCCTCCACTTT. Its translation: CASSGGTPRDSPLHF.

This clonotype was seen only a few times. The rearrangement links TRBV19 to TRBJ1-2; 7 bases are a match to TRBD1. CDR1 is LNHDA and CDR2 is SQIVND in the germline V gene (reference sequence). The length of the CDR3 is 13 residues. V lost 7 bases and J lost 2; bases outside the gene matches: 4. CDR3 amino acids: CASTRDSNYGYTF. In DNA, the CDR3 is TGTGCCAGTACCCGGGACAGCAACTATGGCTACACCTTC.

This clonotype was detected a few times. The genes are TRBV3-1 and TRBJ2-1; TRBD2 agrees at 10 bases. This CDR3 is 18 amino acids long. Trimming removed 11 bases from V and 1 base from J; junction bases left unmatched: 17. Looked up from germline, CDR1 is LGHDT and CDR2 is YNNKEL (reference sequence). The CDR3 region is CASAPSGSLTGSYNEQFF. In nucleotides, the CDR3 is TGTGCCTCCGCACCTAGCGGGAGTTTGACGGGGTCCTACAATGAGCAGTTCTTC.

The gene calls are TRBV12-3 or TRBV12-4 and TRBJ2-1; TRBD2 agrees at 14 bases. This CDR3 has 18 amino acids. After removal of 5 bases from V and 1 base from J, the junction contained 7 bases not matched to a gene. CDR3 residues: CASSAGTSGSGSYNEQFF. In nucleotides, the CDR3 is TGTGCCAGCAGTGCCGGGACTAGCGGGAGCGGTTCCTACAATGAGCAGTTCTTC.